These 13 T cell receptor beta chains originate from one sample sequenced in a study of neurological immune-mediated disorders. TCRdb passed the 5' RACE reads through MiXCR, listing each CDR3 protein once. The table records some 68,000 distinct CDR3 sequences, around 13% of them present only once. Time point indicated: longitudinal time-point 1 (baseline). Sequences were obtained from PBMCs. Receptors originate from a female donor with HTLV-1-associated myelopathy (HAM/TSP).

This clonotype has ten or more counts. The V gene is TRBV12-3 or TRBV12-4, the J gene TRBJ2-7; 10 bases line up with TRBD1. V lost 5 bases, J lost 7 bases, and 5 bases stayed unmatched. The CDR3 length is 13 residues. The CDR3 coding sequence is TGTGCCAGCAGTCAGGGACAGGGGCGGGAGCAGTACTTC. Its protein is CASSQGQGREQYF.

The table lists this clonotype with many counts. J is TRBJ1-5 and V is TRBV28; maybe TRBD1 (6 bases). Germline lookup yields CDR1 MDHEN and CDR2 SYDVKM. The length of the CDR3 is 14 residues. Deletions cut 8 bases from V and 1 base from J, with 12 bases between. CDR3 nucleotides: TGTGCCAGCGAAGACAGGATGAGCAATCAGCCCCAGCATTTT. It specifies CASEDRMSNQPQHF.

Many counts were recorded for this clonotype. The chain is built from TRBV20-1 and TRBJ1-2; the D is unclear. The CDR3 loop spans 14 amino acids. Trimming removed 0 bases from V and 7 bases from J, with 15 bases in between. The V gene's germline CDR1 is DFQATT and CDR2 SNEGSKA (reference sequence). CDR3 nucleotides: TGCAGTGCTAGAGATACATGGTCGGACTCTGGCTACACCTTC. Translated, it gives CSARDTWSDSGYTF.

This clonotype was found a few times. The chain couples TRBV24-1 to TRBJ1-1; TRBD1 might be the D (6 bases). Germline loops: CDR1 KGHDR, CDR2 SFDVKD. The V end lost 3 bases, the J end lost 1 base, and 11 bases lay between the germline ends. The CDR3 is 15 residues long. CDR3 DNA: TGTGCCACCAGTGATCGCGGACAGCCGAACACTGAAGCTTTCTTT. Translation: CATSDRGQPNTEAFF.

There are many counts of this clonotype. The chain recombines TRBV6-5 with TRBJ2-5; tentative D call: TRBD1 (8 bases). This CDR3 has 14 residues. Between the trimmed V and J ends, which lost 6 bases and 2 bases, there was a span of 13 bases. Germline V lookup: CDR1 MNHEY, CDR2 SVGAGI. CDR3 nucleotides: TGTGCCAGCAGACAGGGGGGGAAACAAGAGACCCAGTACTTC. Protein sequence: CASRQGGKQETQYF.

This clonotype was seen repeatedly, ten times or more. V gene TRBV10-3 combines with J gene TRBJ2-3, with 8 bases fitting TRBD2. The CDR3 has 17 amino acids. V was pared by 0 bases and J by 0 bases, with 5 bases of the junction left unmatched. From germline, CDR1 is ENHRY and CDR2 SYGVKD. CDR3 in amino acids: CAISESSSGASTDTQYF. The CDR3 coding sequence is TGTGCCATCAGTGAGTCGAGTAGCGGGGCTAGCACAGATACGCAGTATTTT.

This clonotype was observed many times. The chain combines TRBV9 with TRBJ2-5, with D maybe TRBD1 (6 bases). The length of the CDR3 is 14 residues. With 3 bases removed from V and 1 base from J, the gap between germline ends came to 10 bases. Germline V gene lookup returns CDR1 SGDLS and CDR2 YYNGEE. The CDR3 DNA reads TGTGCCAGCAGCGCCCGGACAGCCCAAGAGACCCAGTACTTC. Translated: CASSARTAQETQYF.

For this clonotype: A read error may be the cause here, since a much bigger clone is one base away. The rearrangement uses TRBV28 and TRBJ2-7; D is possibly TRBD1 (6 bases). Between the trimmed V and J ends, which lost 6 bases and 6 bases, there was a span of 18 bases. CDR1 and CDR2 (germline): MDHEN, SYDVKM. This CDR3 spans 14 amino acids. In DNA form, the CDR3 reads TGTGCCAGCAGCCCGTGGTACAGGGTCACCGAGCAGTACTTC. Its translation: CASSPWYRVTEQYF.

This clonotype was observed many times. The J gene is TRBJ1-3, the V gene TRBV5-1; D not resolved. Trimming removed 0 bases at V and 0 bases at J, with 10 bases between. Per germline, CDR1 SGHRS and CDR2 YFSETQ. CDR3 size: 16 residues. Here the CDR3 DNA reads TGCGCCAGCAGCTTGGCCGCCATTCGCTCTGGAAACACCATATATTTT. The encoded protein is CASSLAAIRSGNTIYF.

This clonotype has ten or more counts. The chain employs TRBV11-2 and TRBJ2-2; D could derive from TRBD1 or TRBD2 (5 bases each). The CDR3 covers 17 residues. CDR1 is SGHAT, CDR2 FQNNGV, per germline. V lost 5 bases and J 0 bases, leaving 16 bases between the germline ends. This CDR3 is CASSDYDSPTNTGELFF. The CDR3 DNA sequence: TGTGCCAGCAGCGACTACGACAGCCCCACGAACACCGGGGAGCTGTTTTTT.

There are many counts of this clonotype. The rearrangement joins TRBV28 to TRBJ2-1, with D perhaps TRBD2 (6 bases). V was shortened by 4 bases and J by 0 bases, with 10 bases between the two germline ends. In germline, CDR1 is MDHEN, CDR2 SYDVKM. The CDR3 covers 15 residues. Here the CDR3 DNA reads TGTGCCAGCAGTTCTGGGGGGAACTCCTACAATGAGCAGTTCTTC. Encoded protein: CASSSGGNSYNEQFF.

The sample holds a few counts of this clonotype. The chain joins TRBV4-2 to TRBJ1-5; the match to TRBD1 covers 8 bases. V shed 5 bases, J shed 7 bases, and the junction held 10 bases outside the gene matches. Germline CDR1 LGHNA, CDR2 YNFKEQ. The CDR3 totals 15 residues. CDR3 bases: TGTGCCAGCAGCGTTGGAGACAGGGGTGGACAGCCCCAGCATTTT. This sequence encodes CASSVGDRGGQPQHF.

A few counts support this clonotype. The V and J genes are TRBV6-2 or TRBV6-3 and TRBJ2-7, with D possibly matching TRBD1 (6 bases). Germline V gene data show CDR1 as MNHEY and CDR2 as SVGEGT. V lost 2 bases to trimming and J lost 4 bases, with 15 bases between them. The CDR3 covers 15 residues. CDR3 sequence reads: CASSYRQDFYYEQYF. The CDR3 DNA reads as TGTGCCAGCAGTTACAGACAGGACTTTTATTACGAGCAGTACTTC.